The 21 T cell receptor beta chains below all came from one sample that was sequenced in a study of Ad26.COV2.S vaccination and SARS-CoV-2 variants. Regarding treatment: around 19 received Ad26.COV2.S at low or high dose, single or two shots; 5 received placebo; per-sample allocation not given. Collection of samples fell on day 63 after the first vaccine or placebo injection. TCRdb's table, derived via immunoSEQ multiplex PCR, lists solely in-frame clones and lacks some. The sample includes some 390,000 clones, 80% to 90% of them seen just once. Sequencing used peripheral blood, obtained in a trial of Ad26.COV2.S vaccine versus placebo. The receptors here all came from a person aged 18-65 years who received the Ad26.COV2.S COVID-19 vaccine or a placebo.

This CDR3 is CASSRDREAEAFF. For the CDR3, the DNA is TGCGCCAGCAGCCGAGACAGGGAAGCTGAAGCTTTCTTT. The chain carries TRBV5-1 and TRBJ1-1; 7 bases match TRBD1. This CDR3 comprises 13 residues. Germline V gene sequence: CDR1 SGHRS, CDR2 YFSETQ. The V gene end was trimmed by 4 bases and the J gene end by 6 bases; junction bases not matched to a gene: 6.

The chain carries TRBV5-1 and TRBJ1-1; D remains unclear. Trimming pared 0 bases from V and 1 base from J, leaving 7 bases between. CDR3 size: 14 residues. The germline V gene encodes CDR1 SGHRS and CDR2 YFSETQ. The CDR3 coding sequence is TGCGCCAGCAGCTTGGCGGCTCCGAACACTGAAGCTTTCTTT. Amino acid sequence: CASSLAAPNTEAFF.

V is TRBV7-8 and J is TRBJ1-6; the D gene is possibly TRBD1 (6 bases). With 5 bases removed from V and 7 bases from J, the gap between germline ends came to 18 bases. CDR3 length equals 16 residues. Per germline, CDR1 SGHVS and CDR2 FQNEAQ. In nucleotides, the CDR3 is TGTGCCAGCAGCCCCCGTGGGGACAATTCAAATTCACCCCTCCACTTT. Translating it yields CASSPRGDNSNSPLHF.

V and J are TRBV29-1 and TRBJ1-6, with TRBD1 matching 8 bases. Trimming removed 2 bases from V and 4 bases from J; junction bases left unmatched: 7. Per the germline V gene, CDR1 is SQVTM and CDR2 is ANQGSEA. The CDR3 contains 16 residues. CDR3 in amino acids: CSVERDRIRYNSPLHF. DNA of the CDR3: TGCAGCGTTGAAAGGGACAGGATACGATATAATTCACCCCTCCACTTT. Supplemented by reference TRBV29-1 and TRBJ1-6, the full variable domain reads SAVISQKPSRDICQRGTSLTIQCQVDSQVTMMFWYRQQPGQSLTLIATANQGSEATYESGFVIDKFPISRPNLTFSTLTVSNMSPEDSSIYLCSVERDRIRYNSPLHFGNGTRLTVT.

The chain is built from TRBV4-1 and TRBJ2-7, with a weak D call TRBD1 (6 bases). The germline V gene has CDR1 MGHRA and CDR2 YSYEKL. V lost 4 bases to trimming and J lost 4 bases, with 8 bases between them. The CDR3 totals 12 residues. DNA of the CDR3: TGCGCCAGCAGCCTGACAGGTTACGAGCAGTACTTC. This encodes CASSLTGYEQYF.

The chain combines TRBV28 with TRBJ1-5; the D is unclear. Trimming left V 6 bases short and J 4 bases short, with 13 bases between. This CDR3 has 14 residues. The germline V gene encodes CDR1 MDHEN and CDR2 SYDVKM. CDR3 nucleotide sequence: TGTGCCAGCAGGGAAGAAGGGATAAATCAGCCCCAGCATTTT. Amino acids: CASREEGINQPQHF. The whole variable domain, remainder taken from reference TRBV28 and TRBJ1-5, is DVKVTQSSRYLVKRTGEKVFLECVQDMDHENMFWYRQDPGLGLRLIYFSYDVKMKEKGDIPEGYSVSREKKERFSLILESASTNQTSMYLCASREEGINQPQHFGDGTRLSIL.

This chain uses TRBV19 with TRBJ2-3; TRBD1 agrees at 7 bases. Unmatched junction bases numbered 4, after V lost 5 bases and J lost 5 bases. The CDR3 has 13 residues. Germline V gives CDR1 LNHDA, CDR2 SQIVND (reference sequence). The CDR3 DNA is TGTGCCAGTAGTCACCGGGACAGAGATACGCAGTATTTT. Residues: CASSHRDRDTQYF.

The J gene is TRBJ2-7, the V gene TRBV10-3; a weak D match, TRBD1 (5 bases). There are 12 residues in the CDR3. Germline V gene sequence: CDR1 ENHRY, CDR2 SYGVKD. Trimming removed 11 bases from V and 0 bases from J, with 11 bases in between. CDR3 in amino acids: CALSQDSYEQYF. The DNA of the CDR3 is TGTGCCCTTTCACAGGACTCCTACGAGCAGTACTTC.

The chain employs TRBV6-5 and TRBJ1-2; 8 nucleotides match TRBD1. V lost 4 bases, J lost 1 base, and 2 bases stayed unmatched. Per the germline V gene, CDR1 is MNHEY and CDR2 is SVGAGI. There are 14 residues in the CDR3. CDR3 amino acids: CASSLDRDNYGYTF. The CDR3 DNA reads as TGTGCCAGCAGTTTGGACAGGGATAACTATGGCTACACCTTC.

This chain connects TRBV19 to TRBJ2-5; the match to TRBD2 covers 7 bases. This CDR3 comprises 15 residues. The germline CDR1 and CDR2 sequences are LNHDA and SQIVND (reference sequence). J gave up 5 bases and V 6 bases, and 12 bases lay outside the gene matches. CDR3 sequence reads: CASSLRAGSRETQYF. The CDR3 DNA follows: TGTGCCAGTAGCCTACGAGCGGGGTCTAGGGAGACCCAGTACTTC.

The chain carries TRBV5-1 and TRBJ2-7; 9 bases are a match to TRBD1. V shed 1 base, J shed 1 base, and the junction held 3 bases outside the gene matches. CDR1 SGHRS and CDR2 YFSETQ come from the germline V gene. The CDR3 spans 15 residues. The CDR3 reads CASSLTGGWSYEQYF. The CDR3 DNA reads TGCGCCAGCAGCTTGACAGGGGGCTGGTCCTACGAGCAGTACTTC.

The genes are TRBV7-9 and TRBJ2-7; D uncertain. Germline-derived CDR1 and CDR2 are SEHNR and FQNEAQ (reference sequence). V was shortened by 3 bases and J by 5 bases, with 14 bases between the two germline ends. This CDR3 contains 14 residues. CDR3 nucleotides: TGTGCCAGCAGCTTTCAGGCTCGGGTCCACGAGCAGTACTTC. This encodes CASSFQARVHEQYF.

The CDR3 sequence: CASRRDRRSNSPLHF. The DNA for the CDR3 is TGTGCCAGCAGAAGAGACAGGCGAAGTAATTCACCCCTCCACTTT. The rearrangement uses TRBV13 and TRBJ1-6; D might be TRBD1 (6 bases). Germline-derived CDR1 and CDR2 are PRHDT and FYEKMQ (reference sequence). Trimming took off 6 bases at V and 6 bases at J, with 15 bases between the two ends. This CDR3 spans 15 amino acids.

The chain couples TRBV7-8 to TRBJ2-5; D is possibly TRBD2 (5 bases). The CDR3 spans 11 residues. Trimming removed 5 bases at V and 13 bases at J, with 14 bases between. Germline V gene sequence: CDR1 SGHVS, CDR2 FQNEAQ. The CDR3 DNA is TGTGCCAGCAGCCCCGGGCGGAGGCCGTACTTC. Amino acid sequence: CASSPGRRPYF.

The gene calls are TRBV28 and TRBJ2-3, with 11 bases aligning to TRBD1. CDR1 and CDR2 from the germline V gene are MDHEN and SYDVKM. Losses at the gene ends were 1 base for V and 1 base for J; bases not matched to a gene: 10. The CDR3 runs to 19 residues. CDR3 sequence: CASSLSWTGGAFRTDTQYF. CDR3 bases: TGTGCCAGCAGTTTATCTTGGACAGGGGGCGCGTTTCGCACAGATACGCAGTATTTT.

The V call is TRBV6-1, the J call TRBJ1-2; D call uncertain. Between the trimmed V and J ends, which lost 2 bases and 8 bases, there was a span of 18 bases. Per the germline V gene, CDR1 is MNHNS and CDR2 is SASEGT. The CDR3 has 15 residues. Written as DNA, the CDR3 is TGTGCCAGCAGTGAAAGGACCCGGGCCTCGGAAGGCTACACCTTC. It is translated as CASSERTRASEGYTF.

The rearrangement links TRBV5-5 to TRBJ2-1; D is uncertain. CDR3 length equals 12 residues. Trimming shortened V by 2 bases and J by 6 bases, and 6 bases separated the two germline ends. Looked up from germline, CDR1 is SGHKS and CDR2 is YYEKEE (reference sequence). The DNA for the CDR3 is TGTGCCAGCAGCTTCCTACTCAATGAGCAGTTCTTC. As protein: CASSFLLNEQFF. The full variable domain, in which reference TRBV5-5 and TRBJ2-1 provide the parts outside the CDR3, is DAGVTQSPTHLIKTRGQQVTLRCSPISGHKSVSWYQQVLGQGPQFIFQYYEKEERGRGNFPDRFSARQFPNYSSELNVNALLLGDSALYLCASSFLLNEQFFGPGTRLTVL.

A single count supports this clone. The chain joins TRBV11-2 to TRBJ2-1; D may be TRBD1 or TRBD2 (6 bases each). With 4 bases removed from V and 0 bases from J, the gap between germline ends came to 16 bases. The germline gives CDR1 SGHAT, CDR2 FQNNGV. The CDR3 covers 17 residues. CDR3 sequence (DNA): TGTGCCAGCAGCTCCATAAGGGGGGAGAGCTCCTACAATGAGCAGTTCTTC. It codes for CASSSIRGESSYNEQFF.

This chain uses TRBV5-6 with TRBJ2-7, with D perhaps assigned TRBD1 or TRBD2 (5 bases each). Germline CDR1 SGHDT, CDR2 YYEEEE. The CDR3 sequence is 16 residues long. V was shortened by 2 bases and J by 6 bases, with 21 bases between the two germline ends. The CDR3 sequence: CASSLRFLGPRAEQYF. In DNA form, the CDR3 reads TGTGCCAGCAGCTTAAGGTTTTTGGGACCAAGGGCCGAGCAGTACTTC.

The chain joins TRBV6-5 to TRBJ1-4; 9 bases map to TRBD1. V lost 4 bases and J lost 5; bases outside the gene matches: 2. Germline lookup yields CDR1 MNHEY and CDR2 SVGAGI. The CDR3 sequence is 14 residues long. Here the CDR3 DNA reads TGTGCCAGCAGTTGGGACAGGGTGAATGAAAAACTGTTTTTT. Translated, it gives CASSWDRVNEKLFF.

The chain employs TRBV28 and TRBJ1-2; D uncertain. The germline V and J ends were trimmed by 6 bases and 4 bases, with 15 bases remaining between them. This CDR3 spans 14 amino acids. The V gene's germline CDR1 is MDHEN and CDR2 SYDVKM. CDR3 amino acids: CASSLLGAIYGYTF. The CDR3 DNA sequence: TGTGCCAGCAGCCTCCTAGGAGCCATCTATGGCTACACCTTC.